There are a few counts of the clone carrying this T cell receptor (beta chain). These data originate in a study of T cells of healthy individuals. TCRdb independently ran MiXCR on the 5' RACE reads; one entry per CDR3 protein. This table holds about 82,000 distinct CDR3 sequences, roughly 5% found once. The source of this sequence is a female donor in good health.

The CDR3 region has the DNA TGCGCCAGCAGTGATCCCGGGACTAGCGTATCCTACAATGAGCAGTTCTTC. This codes for CASSDPGTSVSYNEQFF. The chain is built from TRBV10-2 and TRBJ2-1; 10 positions agree with TRBD2. The CDR3 runs to 17 residues. The junction had 6 bases not matched to a gene; V was cut back by 3 bases and J by 1 base. Germline CDR1 reads WSHSY; CDR2 reads SAAADI.